The rows below give T cell receptor beta chains drawn from one sample of a study of T cells in Graves' hyperthyroidism and ophthalmopathy. TCRdb recomputed calls from the multiplex PCR reads with MiXCR, one row per CDR3 protein. The sample carries hundreds of thousands of distinct CDR3 sequences, 15% to 20% recorded once. Sequencing was performed on blood. The receptors were gathered from a woman aged 25 to 39 with Graves' hyperthyroidism. Both conserved end residues are part of each CDR3. Each record gives: CDR3 length, D gene, V gene, J gene, clone size, CDR3 DNA, CDR3 protein. A D gene is named only where the DNA matches it firmly. Where a row states a size, it is once, few, many or the class of an expanded clone; other rows omit it.

len: 16
d_gene: NA
v_gene: TRBV7-9
j_gene: TRBJ2-7
abundance: many
CDR3nt: TGTGCCAGCAGCTTCCGGCCCGGACACCCGGACTACGAGCAGTACTTC
CDR3aa: CASSFRPGHPDYEQYF

len: 17
d_gene: NA
v_gene: TRBV5-1
j_gene: TRBJ2-2
abundance: many
CDR3nt: TGCGCCAGCAGCTCGGCCACCGGGACTTTAAACACCGGGGAGCTGTTTTTT
CDR3aa: CASSSATGTLNTGELFF

len: 10
d_gene: NA
v_gene: TRBV20-1
j_gene: TRBJ1-2
abundance: many
CDR3nt: TGCAGTGCTACAGGGTCCGGCTACACCTTC
CDR3aa: CSATGSGYTF

len: 15
d_gene: TRBD2
v_gene: TRBV2
j_gene: TRBJ2-2
abundance: NA
CDR3nt: TGTGCCAGCAAACCTGGACTAGCGACTACCGGGGAGCTGTTTTTT
CDR3aa: CASKPGLATTGELFF

len: 18
d_gene: TRBD1
v_gene: TRBV12-3/TRBV12-4
j_gene: TRBJ2-5
abundance: many
CDR3nt: TGTGCCAGCAGTTTATCATTGGACAGGATGAATTCGAAAGAGACCCAGTACTTC
CDR3aa: CASSLSLDRMNSKETQYF

len: 13
d_gene: TRBD1
v_gene: TRBV18
j_gene: TRBJ1-2
abundance: many
CDR3nt: TGTGCCAGCTCGCGACAGGGGTGGAGTGGCTACACCTTC
CDR3aa: CASSRQGWSGYTF

len: 17
d_gene: TRBD2
v_gene: TRBV20-1
j_gene: TRBJ2-1
abundance: few
CDR3nt: TGCAGTGCTAGAGATCTAAGGACTAGCGGGAGGGGCAATGAGCAGTTCTTC
CDR3aa: CSARDLRTSGRGNEQFF

len: 16
d_gene: TRBD2
v_gene: TRBV5-1
j_gene: TRBJ2-2
abundance: NA
CDR3nt: TGCGCCAGCAGCGGGGGACTAGCACTCGACACCGGGGAGCTGTTTTTT
CDR3aa: CASSGGLALDTGELFF

len: 16
d_gene: NA
v_gene: TRBV7-2
j_gene: TRBJ2-1
abundance: few
CDR3nt: TGTGCCAGCAGTCGGGACTCGTCGAGCTCCTACAATGAGCAGTTCTTC
CDR3aa: CASSRDSSSSYNEQFF

len: 15
d_gene: TRBD2
v_gene: TRBV29-1
j_gene: TRBJ2-5
abundance: NA
CDR3nt: TGCAGCGTTGAACCTCTACGGGAGGGCCAAGAGACCCAGTACTTC
CDR3aa: CSVEPLREGQETQYF

len: 14
d_gene: NA
v_gene: TRBV5-6
j_gene: TRBJ2-5
abundance: NA
CDR3nt: TGTGCCAGCAGCTTCAAGGGAGTCGGCGAGACCCAGTACTTC
CDR3aa: CASSFKGVGETQYF

len: 14
d_gene: NA
v_gene: TRBV12-3/TRBV12-4
j_gene: TRBJ2-7
abundance: many
CDR3nt: TGTGCCAGCAGCCTCTCGGGACCGCATTACGAGCAGTACTTC
CDR3aa: CASSLSGPHYEQYF

len: 15
d_gene: NA
v_gene: TRBV28
j_gene: TRBJ1-3
abundance: many
CDR3nt: TGTGCCAGCAGTTTAGACCTTAACTCTGGAAACACCATATATTTT
CDR3aa: CASSLDLNSGNTIYF

len: 12
d_gene: NA
v_gene: TRBV20-1
j_gene: TRBJ2-7
abundance: many
CDR3nt: TGCAGTGCTAGGTCCTTGGCCTACGAGCAGTACTTC
CDR3aa: CSARSLAYEQYF

len: 16
d_gene: NA
v_gene: TRBV28
j_gene: TRBJ2-1
abundance: many
CDR3nt: TGTGCCAGCAGTTTAGTGGGGGGCGCTTTCTACAATGAGCAGTTCTTC
CDR3aa: CASSLVGGAFYNEQFF

len: 16
d_gene: NA
v_gene: TRBV30
j_gene: TRBJ1-6
abundance: NA
CDR3nt: TGTGCCTGGAGTACTCCTTTCAGGACTAATAATTCACCCCTCCACTTT
CDR3aa: CAWSTPFRTNNSPLHF

len: 15
d_gene: TRBD2
v_gene: TRBV7-2
j_gene: TRBJ2-2
abundance: NA
CDR3nt: TGTGCCAGCAGCATCACTAGCGGGGAAAACGGGGAGCTGTTTTTT
CDR3aa: CASSITSGENGELFF

len: 18
d_gene: TRBD2
v_gene: TRBV5-5
j_gene: TRBJ2-1
abundance: few
CDR3nt: TGTGCCAGCAGCTTGTTTGCGGGGGTTGTAAGCTCCTACAATGAGCAGTTCTTC
CDR3aa: CASSLFAGVVSSYNEQFF

len: 12
d_gene: NA
v_gene: TRBV28
j_gene: TRBJ2-7
abundance: many
CDR3nt: TGTGCCAGCAGTTGGGGACGCGGGGAGCAGTACTTC
CDR3aa: CASSWGRGEQYF

len: 16
d_gene: NA
v_gene: TRBV18
j_gene: TRBJ2-7
abundance: NA
CDR3nt: TGTGCCAGCTCACCGTCACAGGGCTCCATGTCCTACGAGCAGTACTTC
CDR3aa: CASSPSQGSMSYEQYF

len: 14
d_gene: NA
v_gene: TRBV13
j_gene: TRBJ1-1
abundance: once
CDR3nt: TGTGCCAGCAGCTTAGCTACCGAGAAGACTGAAGCTTTCTTT
CDR3aa: CASSLATEKTEAFF

len: 13
d_gene: NA
v_gene: TRBV4-1
j_gene: TRBJ2-5
abundance: NA
CDR3nt: TGCGCCAGCAGCCAAGATAGCTGGGAGACCCAGTACTTC
CDR3aa: CASSQDSWETQYF

len: 14
d_gene: NA
v_gene: TRBV28
j_gene: TRBJ2-7
abundance: NA
CDR3nt: TGTGTCAGCAGAAGAGACTTTACTACCTACGAGCAGTACTTC
CDR3aa: CVSRRDFTTYEQYF

len: 15
d_gene: NA
v_gene: TRBV2
j_gene: TRBJ1-5
abundance: many
CDR3nt: TGTGCCAGCAGTATACCCGTCGGCAGAGATCAGCCCCAGCATTTT
CDR3aa: CASSIPVGRDQPQHF

len: 14
d_gene: NA
v_gene: TRBV27
j_gene: TRBJ2-5
abundance: many
CDR3nt: TGTGCCAGCAGCCCATCTAGCGACCAAGAGACCCAGTACTTC
CDR3aa: CASSPSSDQETQYF

len: 18
d_gene: TRBD2
v_gene: TRBV2
j_gene: TRBJ2-3
abundance: many
CDR3nt: TGTGCCAGCAGTGTCGTTGATGCGGGAGGCTGGGACACAGATACGCAGTATTTT
CDR3aa: CASSVVDAGGWDTDTQYF

len: 12
d_gene: NA
v_gene: TRBV28
j_gene: TRBJ1-2
abundance: many
CDR3nt: TGTGCCAGCAGTTTAAGTGGATATGGCTACACCTTC
CDR3aa: CASSLSGYGYTF

len: 15
d_gene: TRBD1
v_gene: TRBV2
j_gene: TRBJ1-2
abundance: many
CDR3nt: TGTGCCAGCAGTCGAGGACAGGAGGCCCTCTATGGCTACACCTTC
CDR3aa: CASSRGQEALYGYTF

len: 16
d_gene: TRBD1
v_gene: TRBV5-1
j_gene: TRBJ1-2
abundance: NA
CDR3nt: TGCGCCAGCAGCTTGGGCCACCGGGACAGCACCTATGGCTACACCTTC
CDR3aa: CASSLGHRDSTYGYTF

len: 13
d_gene: NA
v_gene: TRBV30
j_gene: TRBJ1-4
abundance: NA
CDR3nt: TGTGCCTGGTCGACGGTAACTAATGAAAAACTGTTTTTT
CDR3aa: CAWSTVTNEKLFF

len: 14
d_gene: TRBD1
v_gene: TRBV7-9
j_gene: TRBJ1-1
abundance: NA
CDR3nt: TGTGCCAGCAGCCCAACCGGGACAGGGACTGAAGCTTTCTTT
CDR3aa: CASSPTGTGTEAFF

len: 18
d_gene: TRBD1
v_gene: TRBV4-1
j_gene: TRBJ2-1
abundance: NA
CDR3nt: TGCGCCAGCAGCCAAGATGAAACAGGGGGTAGTCCCTACAATGAGCAGTTCTTC
CDR3aa: CASSQDETGGSPYNEQFF

len: 15
d_gene: NA
v_gene: TRBV29-1
j_gene: TRBJ2-7
abundance: few
CDR3nt: TGCAGCGTTGAAGATCCGGGCCTCGGCGGCTACGAGCAGTACTTC
CDR3aa: CSVEDPGLGGYEQYF